Listed below are T cell receptor beta chains from one sample, sequenced in a study of blood T cell repertoires in COVID-19. TCRdb keeps only in-frame clones here, not all; method: immunoSEQ multiplex PCR. The table lists some 250,000 clones, roughly 80% of them singletons. Sequencing input: peripheral blood. These receptors were obtained from a woman aged 18-29 years with acute or convalescent COVID-19. CDR3s include the opening cysteine and the closing phenylalanine or tryptophan. The D gene is left open where the match is weak. For some rows the clone size is stated as once, few or many, or as a class when expanded; others skip it.

d_call	v_call	j_call	clone_size	cdr3_aa	cdr3_nt
NA	TRBV6-2/TRBV6-3	TRBJ2-2	NA	CASSYSSPSANTGELFF	TGTGCCAGCAGTTACTCGTCCCCTAGCGCGAACACCGGGGAGCTGTTTTTT
TRBD1	TRBV6-5	TRBJ1-1	NA	CASSRTGVGKAFF	TGTGCCAGCAGCAGGACAGGGGTGGGGAAAGCTTTCTTT
TRBD1	TRBV5-8	TRBJ1-1	NA	CASSLPDRQSEAFF	TGTGCCAGCAGCTTGCCGGACAGGCAAAGTGAAGCTTTCTTT
NA	TRBV4-2	TRBJ1-3	NA	CASSSRGPDSGNTIYF	TGTGCCAGCAGCTCGCGGGGTCCGGACTCTGGAAACACCATATATTTT
NA	TRBV5-6	TRBJ2-7	NA	CASSLIQVGHTGQYF	TGTGCCAGCAGCTTGATACAAGTCGGGCATACAGGGCAGTACTTC
NA	TRBV7-9	TRBJ1-2	once	CASTRLDYGYTF	TGTGCCAGCACACGGTTAGACTATGGCTACACCTTC
TRBD1	TRBV5-1	TRBJ2-7	NA	CASSLYGQGYSYEQYF	TGCGCCAGCAGCTTGTACGGACAGGGTTATTCCTACGAGCAGTACTTC
TRBD1	TRBV7-2	TRBJ2-7	NA	CASSSFRDRVTYEQYF	TGTGCCAGCAGCTCGTTTCGGGACAGGGTGACCTACGAGCAGTACTTC
NA	TRBV27	TRBJ2-6	NA	CASRKGGIGANVLTF	TGTGCCAGCAGAAAGGGGGGGATTGGGGCCAACGTCCTGACTTTC
NA	TRBV5-1	TRBJ2-2	NA	CASSFRGENTGELFF	TGCGCCAGCAGCTTTCGGGGAGAGAACACCGGGGAGCTGTTTTTT
TRBD1	TRBV6-4	TRBJ2-7	NA	CASSGPGQGFRDRNEQYF	TGTGCCAGCAGTGGTCCGGGACAGGGGTTTCGGGACCGTAACGAGCAGTACTTC
TRBD1	TRBV19	TRBJ2-2	NA	CASRQGQGPIGELFF	TGTGCCAGTAGACAGGGACAGGGGCCCATCGGGGAGCTGTTTTTT
NA	TRBV30	TRBJ2-1	many	CAWSREGNPNEQFF	TGTGCCTGGAGTCGGGAAGGGAACCCCAATGAGCAGTTCTTC
TRBD1	TRBV4-3	TRBJ1-1	NA	CASSQEIGQGGFNTEAFF	TGCGCCAGCAGCCAAGAGATCGGACAGGGTGGATTCAACACTGAAGCTTTCTTT
TRBD1	TRBV12-3/TRBV12-4	TRBJ2-5	NA	CASGRTGQETQYF	TGTGCCAGCGGTAGGACAGGACAAGAGACCCAGTACTTC
NA	TRBV9	TRBJ2-7	NA	CASSAGLNPYEQYF	TGTGCCAGCAGTGCGGGACTTAACCCCTACGAGCAGTACTTC
NA	TRBV19	TRBJ2-1	NA	CASTPKETRVQFF	TGTGCCAGTACCCCAAAAGAGACTAGGGTGCAGTTCTTC
NA	TRBV10-2	TRBJ1-1	NA	CASSPRAGMNTEAFF	TGCGCCAGCAGCCCTCGGGCAGGGATGAACACTGAAGCTTTCTTT
NA	TRBV3-1/TRBV3-2	TRBJ2-1	NA	CASSPQVATSSYNEQFF	TGTGCCAGCAGCCCTCAGGTAGCGACGAGCTCCTACAATGAGCAGTTCTTC
TRBD1	TRBV19	TRBJ1-1	NA	CRRLKGANTEAFF	TGTAGACGTCTTAAGGGGGCGAACACTGAAGCTTTCTTT
NA	TRBV7-9	TRBJ2-7	NA	CASSQSAVSYEQYF	TGTGCCAGCAGCCAGTCGGCGGTATCCTACGAGCAGTACTTC
TRBD2	TRBV5-1	TRBJ2-7	NA	CASSLASLAETYEQYF	TGCGCCAGCAGCTTGGCCTCACTAGCGGAAACCTACGAGCAGTACTTC